This T cell receptor beta chain came from a study of shared clonotypes between healthy human individuals. General study points: Between a few donors, naive CD4 clonotypes were shared at a level of roughly 5.5%. Naive subsets, compared against memory subsets, generally had larger estimated richness values. It was the non-shared clonotypes that had lower generation probabilities than clonotypes shared by all four donors.

This CDR3 comprises 18 residues. The germline V gene encodes CDR1 SEHNR and CDR2 FQNEAQ (reference sequence). Germline trimming cut 3 bases from V and 1 base from J; bases unmatched to any gene: 13. In regard to this clone: Its cognate antigen is unknown.

Generated by immunoSEQ multiplex PCR, the TCRdb table keeps only in-frame clones and is missing some. This table holds fewer than 1 million clones, 90% to 98% found once. Naive CD8 cells comprised CD45RO-negative, CCR7-positively selected cells, excluding terminally differentiated effector memory CD45RA+ cells. This rearrangement joins TRBV7-9 to TRBJ1-1; 8 bases fit TRBD1. Material: naive CD8+ T cells sorted from blood. The receptor was derived from a man aged 25-45 years in good health. CDR3 DNA sequence: TGTGCCAGCAGCTTGCCCCCACTTTGGACAGGGACGAACACTGAAGCTTTCTTT. It is translated as CASSLPPLWTGTNTEAFF. The full variable domain, in which reference TRBV7-9 and TRBJ1-1 provide the parts outside the CDR3, is DTGVSQNPRHKITKRGQNVTFRCDPISEHNRLYWYRQTLGQGPEFLTYFQNEAQLEKSRLLSDRFSAERPKGSFSTLEIQRTEQGDSAMYLCASSLPPLWTGTNTEAFFGQGTRLTVV.